The text below deals with one T cell receptor (beta chain). The V and J ends lost 5 bases and 1 base respectively, with 17 bases between them. The CDR3 length is 16 residues. The germline V gene encodes CDR1 SGHRS and CDR2 YFSETQ. This specimen comes from a study of T-cell memory formation after mild COVID-19. Sample barcodes and UMIs were carried by the TCR alpha and TCR beta cDNA libraries that 5'RACE generated with constant-segment primers. TCRdb called the 5' RACE reads again in MiXCR, with one record for every CDR3 protein. Found here are 180,000 or so distinct CDR3 sequences, about a sixth of them singletons; the top ten hold around 1.9%.

The J gene is TRBJ2-3, the V gene TRBV5-1; D is unresolved. Sequences were obtained from PBMCs or a T cell subset sorted from them (not recorded which). The sequence was collected from an adult woman who had mild COVID-19 (a few samples of this study predate the infection). Cell type and time point are not known. The CDR3 is CASSSGSTIGTDTQYF. The DNA of the CDR3 is TGCGCCAGCAGTTCCGGGTCTACGATAGGCACAGATACGCAGTATTTT. The full variable domain, rest sourced from reference TRBV5-1 and TRBJ2-3, is KAGVTQTPRYLIKTRGQQVTLSCSPISGHRSVSWYQQTPGQGLQFLFEYFSETQRNKGNFPGRFSGRQFSNSRSEMNVSTLELGDSALYLCASSSGSTIGTDTQYFGPGTRLTVL.